This T cell receptor (beta chain) emerged from a study of cytomegalovirus exposure and HLA in healthy donors. General study findings and limits: Analysis performed later showed TCR beta chains linked to HLA being more clonally expanded than equally common others.

With regard to this clone: Its target is not known.

Germline V gives CDR1 SEHNR, CDR2 FQNEAQ (reference sequence). CDR3 length equals 13 residues. V lost 4 bases and J 3 bases, leaving 10 bases between the germline ends. The PCR contained 60 Vbeta and 13 Jbeta primers. TCRdb keeps only in-frame clones here, not all; method: immunoSEQ multiplex PCR. The table records over 100,000 clones, roughly 88% of them present only once. This receptor was taken from a young woman in good health and CMV-seropositive. The source material was PBMCs. This rearrangement joins TRBV7-9 to TRBJ2-7; D gene ambiguous. CDR3: CASSSSGHYEQYF. The CDR3 nucleotides are TGTGCCAGCAGCTCGAGTGGGCACTACGAGCAGTACTTC.